This T cell receptor beta chain came from a study of beta chain features in type 1 diabetes. Findings of the study overall: Within the patient group, naive, central memory and Treg TCRB repertoires appeared more similar to each other than within healthy donors. Shortening that was moderate but significant affected the TCRB CDR3s of Type 1 diabetes patients in all four CD4+ subsets.

TCRB transcripts that were expressed got sequenced, as all of the isolated RNA had been reverse transcribed. TCRdb keeps only in-frame clones here, not all; method: immunoSEQ multiplex PCR. The table includes 350,000 to 450,000 clones, more than 13% detected once. With 1 base removed from V and 3 bases from J, the gap between germline ends came to 6 bases. Germline V gene sequence: CDR1 SGHNT, CDR2 YYREEE (reference sequence). There are 13 residues in the CDR3. Sorted populations all had greater than 95% purity. A few counts support this clone. Its specificity is not known. The TCR sequence derives from a young woman in good health. Input material: naive CD4+ T cells from blood. The rearrangement links TRBV5-4 to TRBJ2-3; D is possibly TRBD2 (5 bases). In DNA form, the CDR3 reads TGTGCCAGCAGCTTGCGGGGTACAGATACGCAGTATTTT. This codes for CASSLRGTDTQYF. The full variable domain, rest sourced from reference TRBV5-4 and TRBJ2-3, is ETGVTQSPTHLIKTRGQQVTLRCSSQSGHNTVSWYQQALGQGPQFIFQYYREEENGRGNFPPRFSGLQFPNYSSELNVNALELDDSALYLCASSLRGTDTQYFGPGTRLTVL.